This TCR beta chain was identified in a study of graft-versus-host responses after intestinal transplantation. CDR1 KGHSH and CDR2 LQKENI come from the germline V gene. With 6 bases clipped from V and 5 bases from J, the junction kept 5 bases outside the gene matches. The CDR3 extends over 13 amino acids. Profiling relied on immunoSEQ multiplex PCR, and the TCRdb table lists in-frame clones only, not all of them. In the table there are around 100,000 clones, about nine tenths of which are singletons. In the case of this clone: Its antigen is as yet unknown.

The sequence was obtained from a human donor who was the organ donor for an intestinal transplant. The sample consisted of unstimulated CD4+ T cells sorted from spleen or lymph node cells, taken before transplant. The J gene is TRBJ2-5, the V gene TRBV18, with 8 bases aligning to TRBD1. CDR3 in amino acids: CASSRQGRETQYF. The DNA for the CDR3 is TGTGCCAGCTCTCGACAGGGGCGGGAGACCCAGTACTTC.